The 3 T cell receptor beta chains presented below share a single source sample, sequenced in a study of T cells expressing NK-cell markers. TCRdb re-called the 5' RACE reads, yielding one record per CDR3 amino acid sequence without DNA. The sample shows 200,000 to 300,000 distinct CDR3 sequences, and about 4% sits with its ten largest clones. The sequenced sample consisted of blood T cells: a sorted CD56 or NKG2C T cell subset, CD4+ or CD8+ T cells, or bulk PBMC T cells (not recorded which). These receptors all come from a woman aged 18 to 75 in good health.

This rearrangement joins TRBV9 to TRBJ2-3; TCRdb's D call of TRBD2 is untestable without DNA. CDR3 length: 15 residues. The germline V gene has CDR1 SGDLS and CDR2 YYNGEE. The CDR3: CASSVGTSGTDTQYF.

CDR3 sequence reads: CASSLWGLAGIQETQYF. The V and J genes are TRBV28 and TRBJ2-5; the D gene TCRdb calls, TRBD2, cannot be checked with no DNA. Germline lookup yields CDR1 MDHEN and CDR2 SYDVKM. CDR3 length: 17 residues.

V and J are TRBV12-3 or TRBV12-4 and TRBJ1-2. This CDR3 spans 14 amino acids. The CDR3 protein is CASSSERRGWGYTF.